These 27 T cell receptor beta chains share one sample of origin, sequenced in a study of blood T cell repertoires in COVID-19 (TCRdb year 2020). Preparation of the library involved the immunoSEQ multiplex PCR assay. What TCRdb holds here is the immuneACCESS table cut down to in-frame rearrangements. Part of the clones is not present; checked against another copy, under half of the missing clones reflect an unresolved V gene, and the others are unexplained. The sample table contains 150,000 or so clones; only one count was recorded for 70% to 90% of them. Of the sample, 0.58% falls within the top ten clones. The material sequenced was peripheral blood. Receptors originate from a man aged 55 to 69 with COVID-19, enrolled during active disease.

The V gene is TRBV7-2, the J gene TRBJ2-1; D is possibly TRBD1 (5 bases). The CDR3 extends over 15 amino acids. The V end lost 8 bases, the J end lost 2 bases, and 16 bases lay between the germline ends. CDR1 and CDR2 (germline): SGHTA, FQGNSA. For the CDR3, the DNA is TGTGCCAGCGGTAGGGGCCAGATCGCCTACAATGAGCAGTTCTTC. It encodes CASGRGQIAYNEQFF.

This clone was observed once. The chain recombines TRBV27 with TRBJ1-2; no clear D gene. Trimming cost V 3 bases and J 6 bases, with 17 bases left between them. Germline V lookup: CDR1 MNHEY, CDR2 SMNVEV (reference sequence). This CDR3 is built from 15 residues. The CDR3 loop is CASSLFSGVLDGYTF. The CDR3 region has the DNA TGTGCCAGCAGTTTGTTTTCCGGGGTTTTAGATGGCTACACCTTC.

The rearrangement links TRBV7-2 to TRBJ1-6, with D possibly matching TRBD1 (5 bases). The V end was cut by 2 bases, the J end by 4 bases, with 12 bases between. Germline CDR1 is SGHTA and CDR2 is FQGNSA. This CDR3 comprises 16 residues. The CDR3 protein is CASSLQPGGYNSPLHF. CDR3 coding DNA: TGTGCCAGCAGCTTACAACCGGGGGGGTATAATTCACCCCTCCACTTT.

The V gene is TRBV28, the J gene TRBJ2-1, with 10 positions matching TRBD2. The junction had 0 bases not matched to a gene; V was cut back by 2 bases and J by 2 bases. This CDR3 spans 15 amino acids. Germline-derived CDR1 and CDR2 are MDHEN and SYDVKM. The CDR3 loop reads CASSLSGRAYNEQFF. Here the CDR3 DNA reads TGTGCCAGCAGTTTAAGCGGGAGGGCCTACAATGAGCAGTTCTTC.

The rearrangement uses TRBV18 and TRBJ2-1; maybe TRBD1 (6 bases). The CDR3 is 11 amino acids. The germline V and J ends were trimmed by 10 bases and 10 bases, with 14 bases remaining between them. Germline CDR1 KGHSH, CDR2 LQKENI. CDR3 in DNA: TGTGCCATCAGGGGCGAGGGCGAGCAGTTCTTC. Its protein product is CAIRGEGEQFF.

This sequence joins TRBV7-8 and TRBJ2-1, with 8 bases aligning to TRBD2. V shed 1 base, J shed 7 bases, and the junction held 15 bases outside the gene matches. This CDR3 spans 18 amino acids. The germline CDR1 and CDR2 sequences are SGHVS and FQNEAQ. CDR3: CASSLVGSGASSFNEQFF. The DNA of the CDR3 is TGTGCCAGCAGCTTAGTCGGTAGCGGGGCCTCCAGCTTTAATGAGCAGTTCTTC.

This chain connects TRBV6-6 to TRBJ1-2; possibly TRBD1 for D (6 bases). The CDR3 extends over 13 amino acids. CDR1 is MNHNY, CDR2 SVGAGI, per germline (reference sequence). The V end was cut by 6 bases, the J end by 4 bases, with 12 bases between. The CDR3 sequence is CASSSGVVYGYTF. The CDR3 nucleotides are TGTGCCAGCAGCTCAGGGGTTGTCTATGGCTACACCTTC.

This clone was observed a single time. The J gene is TRBJ2-4, the V gene TRBV4-3; TRBD1 matches 8 bases. This CDR3 region has 19 residues. With 2 bases clipped from V and 1 base from J, the junction kept 13 bases outside the gene matches. The germline gives CDR1 LGHNA, CDR2 YSLEER. The CDR3 loop reads CASSQIGPQGAGAKNIQYF. CDR3 DNA sequence: TGCGCCAGCAGCCAAATCGGGCCGCAGGGGGCAGGTGCCAAAAACATTCAGTACTTC.

The chain employs TRBV4-2 and TRBJ2-7; D uncertain. Deletions cut 1 base from V and 3 bases from J, with 7 bases between. Germline V gives CDR1 LGHNA, CDR2 YNFKEQ. The length of the CDR3 is 13 residues. The CDR3 loop is CASSQGLNYEQYF. The CDR3 DNA follows: TGTGCCAGCAGCCAAGGACTGAACTACGAGCAGTACTTC.

This clone was counted once. The chain has TRBV27 and TRBJ2-1, with 15 bases matching TRBD2. The CDR3 is made up of 17 amino acids. Germline trimming cut 5 bases from V and 8 bases from J; bases unmatched to any gene: 10. CDR1 and CDR2 (germline): MNHEY, SMNVEV (reference sequence). The CDR3 sequence: CASSQPWGTSGGYEQFF. DNA of the CDR3: TGTGCCAGCAGTCAACCTTGGGGGACTAGCGGGGGGTATGAGCAGTTCTTC.

V and J are TRBV29-1 and TRBJ2-7; 10 bases line up with TRBD1. The germline gives CDR1 SQVTM, CDR2 ANQGSEA. CDR3 length: 16 residues. The V segment lost 4 bases and the J segment 6 bases; nucleotides outside the gene matches: 15. The CDR3 DNA follows: TGCAGCGTTGTCGTGGCCCGGGGGACAGGGGCCATCGAGCAGTACTTC. This codes for CSVVVARGTGAIEQYF.

The rearrangement joins TRBV19 to TRBJ1-5, with a possible D match to TRBD1 (6 bases). The CDR3 spans 16 residues. Between the trimmed V and J ends, which lost 5 bases and 1 base, there was a span of 15 bases. Germline values: CDR1 LNHDA, CDR2 SQIVND (reference sequence). CDR3 coding DNA: TGTGCCAGTAGTGGCGGTACAGGGCTAAGCAATCAGCCCCAGCATTTT. Translating it yields CASSGGTGLSNQPQHF.

The count of this clone is one. The chain combines TRBV21-1 with TRBJ1-2; the table's D call, TRBD1, has no DNA check behind it. TRBV21-1 is given as a pseudogene. This CDR3 has 15 residues. Here the CDR3 DNA reads TGTGCCAGCAGCAATCATGCCAGGCTGAACTATGGCTACACCTTC. Its protein is CASSNHARLNYGYTF.

This clone is a singleton in its sample. The CDR3 here is CASSVASGNPDTQYF. The CDR3, as DNA: TGTGCCAGCAGCGTAGCTAGCGGGAACCCAGATACGCAGTATTTT. V and J are TRBV9 and TRBJ2-3; 9 positions match TRBD2. The CDR3 totals 15 residues. Germline assignment: CDR1 SGDLS and CDR2 YYNGEE. V shed 0 bases and J 4 bases; nucleotides not matched to a gene: 3.

This chain links TRBV7-2 with TRBJ1-5; TRBD1 is a possible D gene (6 bases). V was shortened by 4 bases and J by 3 bases, with 13 bases between the two germline ends. The length of the CDR3 is 15 residues. Germline V gene sequence: CDR1 SGHTA, CDR2 FQGNSA. DNA of the CDR3: TGTGCCAGCAGCTCTACACCAGGGGACAATCAGCCCCAGCATTTT. It specifies CASSSTPGDNQPQHF.

CDR3 residues: CASSPKGGLAAYGELFF. The CDR3 nucleotides are TGTGCCAGCAGCCCGAAGGGGGGACTAGCGGCCTACGGGGAGCTGTTTTTT. V is TRBV9 and J is TRBJ2-2, with 11 nucleotides matching TRBD2. From germline, CDR1 is SGDLS and CDR2 YYNGEE. CDR3 length equals 17 residues. The V gene end was trimmed by 4 bases and the J gene end by 7 bases; junction bases not matched to a gene: 12.

This chain uses TRBV7-2 with TRBJ1-5, with a tentative D call TRBD1 (5 bases). This CDR3 has 16 residues. The germline CDR1 and CDR2 sequences are SGHTA and FQGNSA. Trimming took 2 bases from V and 2 from J, leaving 13 bases between them. The CDR3, as DNA: TGTGCCAGCAGCTTACAGGGCGCTCTAGGCAATCAGCCCCAGCATTTT. This translates into CASSLQGALGNQPQHF.

The V and J genes are TRBV27 and TRBJ1-4, with D possibly TRBD1 on 6 matching bases. V was pared by 6 bases and J by 5 bases, with 10 bases between. The CDR3 is made up of 13 amino acids. The germline V gene encodes CDR1 MNHEY and CDR2 SMNVEV (reference sequence). As DNA, the CDR3 is TGTGCCAGCAGGTTGGGGGCGAATGAAAAACTGTTTTTT. This gives the protein CASRLGANEKLFF.

This clone came up a few times. The chain carries TRBV18 and TRBJ2-7; 10 bases line up with TRBD1. The junction had 8 bases not matched to a gene; V was cut back by 3 bases and J by 6 bases. This CDR3 has 15 amino acids. Germline V gene data show CDR1 as KGHSH and CDR2 as LQKENI. The CDR3 spells CASSPLRQGASEQYF. The CDR3 nucleotides read TGTGCCAGCTCACCCCTTCGACAGGGGGCGAGCGAGCAGTACTTC.

The chain uses TRBV10-3 and TRBJ1-4; D is unresolved. The CDR3 length is 14 residues. From germline, CDR1 is ENHRY and CDR2 SYGVKD. Trimming took 7 bases from V and 7 from J, leaving 16 bases between them. CDR3 sequence (DNA): TGTGCCATCACCCCGGGAGCTATGAGTGAAAAACTGTTTTTT. It codes for CAITPGAMSEKLFF.

V gene TRBV15 combines with J gene TRBJ2-2; 10 bases agree with TRBD1. Trimming took 1 base from V and 4 from J; bases not matched to a gene: 6. Germline values: CDR1 LNHNV, CDR2 YYDKDF (reference sequence). This CDR3 region has 17 residues. DNA of the CDR3: TGTGCCACCAGCAGAGGGGTCCGGGACAGGGGCACCGGGGAGCTGTTTTTT. This codes for CATSRGVRDRGTGELFF.

The chain has TRBV7-3 and TRBJ2-5, with 15 nucleotides matching TRBD2. Germline V gives CDR1 SGHTA, CDR2 FQGTGA. This CDR3 comprises 16 residues. The V and J ends lost 4 bases and 3 bases, in that order; junction bases with no gene match: 3. Here the CDR3 reads CASSWGTSGRKETQYF. The DNA for the CDR3 is TGTGCCAGCAGCTGGGGGACTAGCGGGAGGAAAGAGACCCAGTACTTC.

The rearrangement joins TRBV5-1 to TRBJ2-5, with D possibly being TRBD2 (6 bases). The germline V gene has CDR1 SGHRS and CDR2 YFSETQ. This CDR3 comprises 15 residues. V was clipped by 6 bases and J by 4 bases, with 19 bases between them. The CDR3 spells CASTRAGRTSETQYF. In DNA form, the CDR3 reads TGCGCCAGCACCCGCGCGGGACGGACCTCAGAGACCCAGTACTTC.

The rearrangement uses TRBV5-4 and TRBJ1-1; D is undetermined. With 3 bases removed from V and 1 base from J, the gap between germline ends came to 10 bases. The CDR3 sequence is 14 residues long. Germline CDR1 and CDR2: SGHNT and YYREEE (reference sequence). DNA of the CDR3: TGTGCCAGCAGCTCCATAAGAGGGAACACTGAAGCTTTCTTT. This codes for CASSSIRGNTEAFF.

The chain has TRBV24-1 and TRBJ2-3, with 15 nucleotides matching TRBD2. Trimming removed 4 bases from V and 2 bases from J; junction bases left unmatched: 6. Germline assignment: CDR1 KGHDR and CDR2 SFDVKD. The CDR3 has 18 amino acids. The CDR3 is CATSEQGLAGGNTDTQYF. CDR3 DNA sequence: TGTGCCACCAGTGAACAGGGACTAGCGGGAGGCAACACAGATACGCAGTATTTT.

Here the CDR3 DNA reads TGCGCCAGCAGCTTGGGGACGGGGACTGAAGCTTTCTTT. Its protein is CASSLGTGTEAFF. The chain has TRBV5-1 and TRBJ1-1, with D unresolved. CDR3 length: 13 amino acids. V was shortened by 0 bases and J by 5 bases, with 8 bases between the two germline ends. Per germline, CDR1 SGHRS and CDR2 YFSETQ.

V is TRBV12-3 or TRBV12-4 and J is TRBJ1-1; 7 nucleotides match TRBD1. The CDR3 is 13 amino acids. V lost 3 bases to trimming and J lost 7 bases; unmatched junction nucleotides: 5. The CDR3 coding sequence is TGTGCCAGCAGTTTTTACAGGGGACGTGAAGCTTTCTTT. Its translation is CASSFYRGREAFF.